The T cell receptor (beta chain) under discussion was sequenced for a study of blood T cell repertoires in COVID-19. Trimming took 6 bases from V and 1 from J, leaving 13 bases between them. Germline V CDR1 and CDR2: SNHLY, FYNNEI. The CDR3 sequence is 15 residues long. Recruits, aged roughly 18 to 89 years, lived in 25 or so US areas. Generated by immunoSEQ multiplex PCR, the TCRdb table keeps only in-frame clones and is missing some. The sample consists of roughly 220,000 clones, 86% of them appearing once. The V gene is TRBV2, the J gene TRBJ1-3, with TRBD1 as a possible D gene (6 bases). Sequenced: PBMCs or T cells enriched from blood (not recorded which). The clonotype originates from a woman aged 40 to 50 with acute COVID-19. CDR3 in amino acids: CASSPGGPSGNTIYF. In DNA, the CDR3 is TGTGCCAGCAGCCCGGGGGGGCCTTCTGGAAACACCATATATTTT.